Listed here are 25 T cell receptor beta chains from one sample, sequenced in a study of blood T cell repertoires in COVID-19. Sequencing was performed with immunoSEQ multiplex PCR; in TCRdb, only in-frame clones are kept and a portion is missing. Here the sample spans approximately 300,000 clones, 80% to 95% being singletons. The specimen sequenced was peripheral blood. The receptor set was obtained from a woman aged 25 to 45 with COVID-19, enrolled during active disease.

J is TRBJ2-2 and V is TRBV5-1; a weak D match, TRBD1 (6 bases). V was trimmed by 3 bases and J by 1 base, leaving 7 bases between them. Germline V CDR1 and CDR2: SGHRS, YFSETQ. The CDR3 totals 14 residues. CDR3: CASSSGQNTGELFF. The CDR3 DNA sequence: TGCGCCAGCAGCTCGGGACAGAACACCGGGGAGCTGTTTTTT.

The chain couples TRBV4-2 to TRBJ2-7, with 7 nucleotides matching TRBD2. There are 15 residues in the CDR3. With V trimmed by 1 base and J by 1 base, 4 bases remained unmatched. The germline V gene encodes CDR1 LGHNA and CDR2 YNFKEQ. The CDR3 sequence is CASSQGLALSYEQYF. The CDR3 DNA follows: TGTGCCAGCAGCCAAGGACTAGCTTTATCCTACGAGCAGTACTTC.

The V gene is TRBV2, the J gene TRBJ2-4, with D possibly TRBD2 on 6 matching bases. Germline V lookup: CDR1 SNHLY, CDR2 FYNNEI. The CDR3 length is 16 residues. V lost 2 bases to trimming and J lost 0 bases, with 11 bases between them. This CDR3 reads CASSERGTLAKNIQYF. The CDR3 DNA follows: TGTGCCAGCAGTGAACGGGGGACTCTAGCCAAAAACATTCAGTACTTC.

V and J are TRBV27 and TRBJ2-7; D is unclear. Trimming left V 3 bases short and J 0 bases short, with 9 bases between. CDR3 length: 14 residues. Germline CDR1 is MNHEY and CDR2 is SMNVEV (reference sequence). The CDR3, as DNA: TGTGCCAGCAGTTTCTACAGCAGCTCCTACGAGCAGTACTTC. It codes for CASSFYSSSYEQYF.

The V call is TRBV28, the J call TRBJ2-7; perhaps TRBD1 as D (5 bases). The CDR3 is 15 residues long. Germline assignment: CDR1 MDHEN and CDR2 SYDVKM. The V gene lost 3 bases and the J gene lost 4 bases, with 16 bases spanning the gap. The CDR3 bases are TGTGCCAGCAGTTTTCCCCAGGGTTTAATTTACGAGCAGTACTTC. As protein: CASSFPQGLIYEQYF.

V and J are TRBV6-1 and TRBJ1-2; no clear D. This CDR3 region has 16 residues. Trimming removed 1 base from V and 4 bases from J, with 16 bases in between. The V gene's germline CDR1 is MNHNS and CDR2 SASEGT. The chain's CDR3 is CASSEDSLRLIYGYTF. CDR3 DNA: TGTGCCAGCAGTGAAGACAGCCTTAGGCTCATCTATGGCTACACCTTC.

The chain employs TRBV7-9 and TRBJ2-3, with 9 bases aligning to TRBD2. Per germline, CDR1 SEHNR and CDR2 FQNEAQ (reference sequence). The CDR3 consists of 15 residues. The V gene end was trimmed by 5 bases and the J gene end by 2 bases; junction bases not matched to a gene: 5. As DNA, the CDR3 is TGTGCCAGCAGCCCCGGACTAGCGACCACAGATACGCAGTATTTT. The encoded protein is CASSPGLATTDTQYF.

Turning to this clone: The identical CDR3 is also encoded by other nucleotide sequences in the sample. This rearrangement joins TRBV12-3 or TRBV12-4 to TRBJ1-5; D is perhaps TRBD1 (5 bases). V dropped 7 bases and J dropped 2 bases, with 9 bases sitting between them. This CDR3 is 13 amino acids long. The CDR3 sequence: CASTRGGNQPQHF. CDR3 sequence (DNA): TGTGCCAGCACCCGGGGGGGCAATCAGCCCCAGCATTTT.

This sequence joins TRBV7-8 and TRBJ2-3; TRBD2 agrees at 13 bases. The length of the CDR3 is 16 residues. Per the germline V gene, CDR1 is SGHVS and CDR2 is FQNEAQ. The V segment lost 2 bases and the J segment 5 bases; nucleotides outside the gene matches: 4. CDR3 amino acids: CASSLTSGRGIDTQYF. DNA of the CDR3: TGTGCCAGCAGCTTAACTAGCGGGAGGGGGATAGATACGCAGTATTTT.

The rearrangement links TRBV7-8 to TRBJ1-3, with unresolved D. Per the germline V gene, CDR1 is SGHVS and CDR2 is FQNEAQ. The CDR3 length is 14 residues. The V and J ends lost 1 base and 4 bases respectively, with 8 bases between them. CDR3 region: CASSLDSYGNTIYF. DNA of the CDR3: TGTGCCAGCAGCTTAGATAGTTACGGAAACACCATATATTTT.

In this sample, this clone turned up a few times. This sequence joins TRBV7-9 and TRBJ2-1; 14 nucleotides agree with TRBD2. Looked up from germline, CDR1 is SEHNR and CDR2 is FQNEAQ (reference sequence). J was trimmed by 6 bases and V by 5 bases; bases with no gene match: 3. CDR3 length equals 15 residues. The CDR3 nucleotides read TGTGCCAGCAGCCCCGGACTAGCGGGGGGCAATGAGCAGTTCTTC. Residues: CASSPGLAGGNEQFF.

The CDR3 coding sequence is TGTGCCAGCAGCCCTACGCGGACTAGCGGGAGGCCCTTGGGGTACGAGCAGTACTTC. Residues: CASSPTRTSGRPLGYEQYF. J is TRBJ2-7 and V is TRBV7-6; TRBD2 agrees at 14 bases. V was pared by 5 bases and J by 4 bases, with 16 bases of the junction left unmatched. CDR1 is SGHVS, CDR2 FNYEAQ, per germline. The CDR3 is made up of 19 amino acids.

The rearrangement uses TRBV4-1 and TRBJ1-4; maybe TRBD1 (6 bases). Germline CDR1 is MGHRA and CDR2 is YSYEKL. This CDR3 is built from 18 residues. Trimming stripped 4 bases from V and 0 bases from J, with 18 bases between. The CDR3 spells CASSPPGHRRATNEKLFF. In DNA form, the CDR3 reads TGCGCCAGCAGCCCTCCGGGACATCGAAGAGCAACTAATGAAAAACTGTTTTTT.

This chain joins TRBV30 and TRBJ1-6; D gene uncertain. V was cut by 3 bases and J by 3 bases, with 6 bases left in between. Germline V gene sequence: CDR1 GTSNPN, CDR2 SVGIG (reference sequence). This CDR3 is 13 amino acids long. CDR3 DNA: TGTGCCTGGAGGGGCAGCTATAATTCACCCCTCCACTTT. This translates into CAWRGSYNSPLHF.

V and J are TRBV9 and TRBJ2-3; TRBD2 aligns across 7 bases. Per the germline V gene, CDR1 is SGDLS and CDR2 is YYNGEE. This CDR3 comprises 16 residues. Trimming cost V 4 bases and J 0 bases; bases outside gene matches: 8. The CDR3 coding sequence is TGTGCCAGCAGCTTCCCGACAGCGGGGAGCACAGATACGCAGTATTTT. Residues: CASSFPTAGSTDTQYF.

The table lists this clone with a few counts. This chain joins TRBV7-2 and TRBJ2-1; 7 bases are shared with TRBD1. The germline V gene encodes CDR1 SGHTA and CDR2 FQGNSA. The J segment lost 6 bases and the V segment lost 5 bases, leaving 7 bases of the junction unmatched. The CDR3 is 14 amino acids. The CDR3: CASSRRQGSNEQFF. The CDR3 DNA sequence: TGTGCCAGCAGCCGCCGACAGGGAAGCAATGAGCAGTTCTTC.

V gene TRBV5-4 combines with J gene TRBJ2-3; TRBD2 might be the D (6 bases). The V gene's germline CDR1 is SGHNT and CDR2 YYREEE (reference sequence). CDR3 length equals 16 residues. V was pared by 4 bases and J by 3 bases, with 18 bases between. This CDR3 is CASSPPTARETDTQYF. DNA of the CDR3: TGTGCCAGCAGCCCCCCAACGGCCCGGGAGACAGATACGCAGTATTTT.

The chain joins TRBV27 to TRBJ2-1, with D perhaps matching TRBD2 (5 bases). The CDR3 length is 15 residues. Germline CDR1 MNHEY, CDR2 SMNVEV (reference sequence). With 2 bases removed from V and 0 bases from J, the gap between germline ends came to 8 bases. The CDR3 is CASSLRGNSYNEQFF. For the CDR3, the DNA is TGTGCCAGCAGTTTAAGAGGGAACTCCTACAATGAGCAGTTCTTC.

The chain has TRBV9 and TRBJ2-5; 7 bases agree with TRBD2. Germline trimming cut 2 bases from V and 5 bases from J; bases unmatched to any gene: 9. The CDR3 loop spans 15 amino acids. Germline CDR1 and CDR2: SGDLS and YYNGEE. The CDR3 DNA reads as TGTGCCAGCAGCGTCGGGACTACTCTCCAGGAGACCCAGTACTTC. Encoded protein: CASSVGTTLQETQYF.

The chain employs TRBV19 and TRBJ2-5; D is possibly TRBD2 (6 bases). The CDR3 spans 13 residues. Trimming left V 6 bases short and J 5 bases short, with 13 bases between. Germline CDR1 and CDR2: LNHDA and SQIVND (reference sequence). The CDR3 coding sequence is TGTGCCAGTAGCCGGACTATCCGGGAGACCCAGTACTTC. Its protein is CASSRTIRETQYF.

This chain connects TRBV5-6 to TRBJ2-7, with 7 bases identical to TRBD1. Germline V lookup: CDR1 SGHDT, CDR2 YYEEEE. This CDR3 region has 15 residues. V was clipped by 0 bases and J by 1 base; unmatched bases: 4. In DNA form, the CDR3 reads TGTGCCAGCAGCTTGGGAGGGGGCTGGTCCTACGAGCAGTACTTC. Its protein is CASSLGGGWSYEQYF.

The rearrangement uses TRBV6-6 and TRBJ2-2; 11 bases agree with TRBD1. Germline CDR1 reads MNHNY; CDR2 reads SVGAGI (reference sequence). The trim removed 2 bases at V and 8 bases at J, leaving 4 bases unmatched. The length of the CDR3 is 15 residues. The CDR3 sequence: CASSYPGQGAGELFF. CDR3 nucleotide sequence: TGTGCCAGCAGTTACCCCGGACAGGGGGCAGGGGAGCTGTTTTTT.

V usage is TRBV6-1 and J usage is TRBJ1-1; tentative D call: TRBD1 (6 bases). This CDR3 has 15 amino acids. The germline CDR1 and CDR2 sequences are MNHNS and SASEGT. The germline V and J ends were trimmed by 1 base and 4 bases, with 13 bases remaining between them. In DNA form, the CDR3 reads TGTGCCAGCAGTGAAGTCAGGGGAAGGGGCACTGAAGCTTTCTTT. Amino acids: CASSEVRGRGTEAFF.

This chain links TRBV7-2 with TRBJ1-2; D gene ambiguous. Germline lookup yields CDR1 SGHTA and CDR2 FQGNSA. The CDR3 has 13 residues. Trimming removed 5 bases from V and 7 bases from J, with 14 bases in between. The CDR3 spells CASSARGKGGYTF. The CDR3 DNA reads TGTGCCAGCAGCGCCCGGGGAAAAGGTGGCTACACCTTC.

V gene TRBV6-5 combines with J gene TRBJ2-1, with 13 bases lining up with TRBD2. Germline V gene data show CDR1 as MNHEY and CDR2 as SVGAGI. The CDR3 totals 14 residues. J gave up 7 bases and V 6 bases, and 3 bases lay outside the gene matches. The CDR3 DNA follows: TGTGCCAGCAGCCAGGGACTAGCGGGAAATGAGCAGTTCTTC. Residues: CASSQGLAGNEQFF.